This T cell receptor (beta chain) comes out of a study of cytomegalovirus exposure and HLA in healthy donors. 13 Jbeta primers and 60 Vbeta primers were used for the PCR. Repertoires were generated with immunoSEQ multiplex PCR, while TCRdb's copy carries only in-frame clones and drops some. The profile covers fewer than 200,000 clones, with roughly four fifths appearing a single time and roughly 0.5% taken by the ten largest. V dropped 0 bases and J dropped 2 bases, with 17 bases sitting between them. The CDR3 consists of 17 residues. Germline V gene sequence: CDR1 PRHDT, CDR2 FYEKMQ (reference sequence).

Source material: PBMCs. The sequence was obtained from a woman aged 45-60 years in good health and CMV-seronegative. This chain joins TRBV13 and TRBJ2-7; possibly TRBD1 for D (6 bases). This CDR3 is CASSLGFAGTNTYEQYF. Written as DNA, the CDR3 is TGTGCCAGCAGCTTAGGGTTCGCCGGGACAAACACCTACGAGCAGTACTTC.